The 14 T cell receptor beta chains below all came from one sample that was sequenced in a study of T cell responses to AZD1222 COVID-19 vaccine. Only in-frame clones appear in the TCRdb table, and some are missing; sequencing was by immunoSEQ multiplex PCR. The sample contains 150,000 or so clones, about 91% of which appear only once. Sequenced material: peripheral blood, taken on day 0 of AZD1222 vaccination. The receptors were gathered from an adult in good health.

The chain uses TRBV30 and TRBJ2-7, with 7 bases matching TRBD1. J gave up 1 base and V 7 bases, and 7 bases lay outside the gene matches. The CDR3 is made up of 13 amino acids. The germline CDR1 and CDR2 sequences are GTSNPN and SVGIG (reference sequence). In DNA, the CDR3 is TGTGCCTACTGGGACAGTGGATCCTACGAGCAGTACTTC. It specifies CAYWDSGSYEQYF.

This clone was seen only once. DNA for the CDR3: TGCAGCGTTGGAGCGGGGCTTGGTGACTACGAGCAGTACTTC. It yields the protein CSVGAGLGDYEQYF. The J gene is TRBJ2-7, the V gene TRBV29-1; TRBD2 aligns across 7 bases. V lost 4 bases to trimming and J lost 3 bases; unmatched junction nucleotides: 9. The CDR3 spans 14 residues. The germline V gene has CDR1 SQVTM and CDR2 ANQGSEA.

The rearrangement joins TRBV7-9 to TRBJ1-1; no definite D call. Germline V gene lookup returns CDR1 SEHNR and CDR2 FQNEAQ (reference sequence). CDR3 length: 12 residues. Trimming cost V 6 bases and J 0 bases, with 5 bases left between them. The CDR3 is CASRRMNTEAFF. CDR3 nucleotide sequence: TGTGCCAGCAGACGGATGAACACTGAAGCTTTCTTT.

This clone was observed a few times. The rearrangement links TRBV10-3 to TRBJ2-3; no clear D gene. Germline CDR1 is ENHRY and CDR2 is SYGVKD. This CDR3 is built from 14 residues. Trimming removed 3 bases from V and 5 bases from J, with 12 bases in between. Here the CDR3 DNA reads TGTGCCATCAGTGAATCCACCCCCGGAGATACGCAGTATTTT. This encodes CAISESTPGDTQYF.

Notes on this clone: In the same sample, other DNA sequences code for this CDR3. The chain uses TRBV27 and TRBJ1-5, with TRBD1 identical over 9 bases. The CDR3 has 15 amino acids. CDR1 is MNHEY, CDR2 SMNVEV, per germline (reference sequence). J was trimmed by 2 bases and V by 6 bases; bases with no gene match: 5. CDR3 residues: CASRPGQGGNQPQHF. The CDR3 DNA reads TGTGCCAGCAGACCGGGACAGGGAGGCAATCAGCCCCAGCATTTT.

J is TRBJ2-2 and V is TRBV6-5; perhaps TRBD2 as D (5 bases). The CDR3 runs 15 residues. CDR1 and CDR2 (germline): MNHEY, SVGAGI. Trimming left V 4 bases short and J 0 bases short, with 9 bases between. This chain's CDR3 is CASSWTDSNTGELFF. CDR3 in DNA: TGTGCCAGCAGTTGGACGGACTCGAACACCGGGGAGCTGTTTTTT.

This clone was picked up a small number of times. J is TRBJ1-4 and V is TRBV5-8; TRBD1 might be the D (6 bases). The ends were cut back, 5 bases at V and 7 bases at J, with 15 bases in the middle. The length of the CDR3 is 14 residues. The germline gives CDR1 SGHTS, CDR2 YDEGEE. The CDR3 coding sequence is TGTGCCAGCAGTTTCGGGACACAAGGTGAAAAACTGTTTTTT. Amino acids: CASSFGTQGEKLFF.

The CDR3 spells CASSYGDLYEQYF. DNA for the CDR3: TGTGCCAGCAGTTACGGGGACCTCTACGAGCAGTACTTC. The rearrangement uses TRBV6-2 or TRBV6-3 and TRBJ2-7, with D perhaps assigned TRBD1 or TRBD2 (5 bases each). V lost 2 bases and J 3 bases, leaving 8 bases between the germline ends. Looked up from germline, CDR1 is MNHEY and CDR2 is SVGEGT. The CDR3 runs 13 residues.

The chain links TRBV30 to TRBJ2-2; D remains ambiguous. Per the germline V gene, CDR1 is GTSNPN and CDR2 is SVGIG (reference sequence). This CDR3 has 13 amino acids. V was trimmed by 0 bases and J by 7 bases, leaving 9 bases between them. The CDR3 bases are TGTGCCTGGAGTGTACTATACGGCGGGGAGCTGTTTTTT. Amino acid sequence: CAWSVLYGGELFF.

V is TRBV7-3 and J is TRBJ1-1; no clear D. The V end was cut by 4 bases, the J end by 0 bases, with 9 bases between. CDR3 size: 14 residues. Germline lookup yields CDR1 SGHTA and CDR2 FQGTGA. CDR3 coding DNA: TGTGCCAGCAGCTCAGGACGGATGAACACTGAAGCTTTCTTT. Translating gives CASSSGRMNTEAFF.

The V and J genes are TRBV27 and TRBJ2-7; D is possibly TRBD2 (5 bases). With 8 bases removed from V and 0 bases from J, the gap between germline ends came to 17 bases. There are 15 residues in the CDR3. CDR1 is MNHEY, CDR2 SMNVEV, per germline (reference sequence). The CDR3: CASSGERLSSYEQYF. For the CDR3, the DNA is TGTGCCAGCTCCGGGGAGCGACTGAGCTCCTACGAGCAGTACTTC.

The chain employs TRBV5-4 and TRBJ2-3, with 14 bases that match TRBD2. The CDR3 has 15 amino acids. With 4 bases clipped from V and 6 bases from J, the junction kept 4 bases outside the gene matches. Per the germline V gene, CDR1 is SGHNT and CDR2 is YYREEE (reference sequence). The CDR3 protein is CASSLGTSGSDTQYF. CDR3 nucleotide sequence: TGTGCCAGCAGCCTAGGGACTAGCGGGAGTGATACGCAGTATTTT.

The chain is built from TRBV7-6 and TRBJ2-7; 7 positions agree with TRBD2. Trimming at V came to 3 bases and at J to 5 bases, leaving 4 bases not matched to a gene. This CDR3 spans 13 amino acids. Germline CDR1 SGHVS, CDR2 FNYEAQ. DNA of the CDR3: TGTGCCAGCAGCTTGGTAAGCGGGGACGAGCAGTACTTC. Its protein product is CASSLVSGDEQYF.

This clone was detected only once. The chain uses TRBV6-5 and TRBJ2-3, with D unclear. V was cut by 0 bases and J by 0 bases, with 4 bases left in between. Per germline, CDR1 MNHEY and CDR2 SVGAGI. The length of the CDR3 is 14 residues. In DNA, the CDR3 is TGTGCCAGCAGTTACTCGGGAAGCACAGATACGCAGTATTTT. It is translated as CASSYSGSTDTQYF.